This paragraph reports one T cell receptor beta chain. The antigen remains undetermined. The CDR3 runs 18 residues. The V gene's germline CDR1 is SGHTA and CDR2 FQGNSA. V trimming: 1 base; J trimming: 1 base; junction bases outside the gene matches: 12. This record belongs to a study of cytomegalovirus exposure and HLA in healthy donors. Study conclusions and caveats: Cytomegalovirus association was assigned to about 150 TCR beta chains.

Sequencing was performed with immunoSEQ multiplex PCR; in TCRdb, only in-frame clones are kept and a portion is missing. The repertoire includes some 250,000 clones, 70% to 90% of them detected once, and less than 1.5% sits in the top ten. This receptor was taken from a woman aged 25 to 39 in good health and CMV-seropositive. This rearrangement joins TRBV7-2 to TRBJ1-1, with TRBD1 identical over 7 bases. The specimen sequenced was PBMCs. The CDR3 loop reads CASSLGTGPPNSNTEAFF. CDR3 nucleotide sequence: TGTGCCAGCAGCTTAGGGACAGGCCCGCCAAACTCGAACACTGAAGCTTTCTTT. Full variable domain (remainder filled in from reference TRBV7-2 and TRBJ1-1): GAGVSQSPSNKVTEKGKDVELRCDPISGHTALYWYRQSLGQGLEFLIYFQGNSAPDKSGLPSDRFSAERTGGSVSTLTIQRTQQEDSAVYLCASSLGTGPPNSNTEAFFGQGTRLTVV.